One sample yielded the 25 T cell receptor beta chains listed below, sequenced in a study of monozygotic twins with inflammatory bowel disease. One entry per CDR3 protein, without DNA, is what TCRdb gives after re-calling the 5' RACE reads. The table lists approximately 330,000 distinct CDR3 sequences. The sequencing input was blood. Receptor source: a human donor with ulcerative colitis or Crohn's disease, or a healthy co-twin of an affected twin (not recorded which).

The CDR3 spells CASSFRSGGVAKNIQYF. The J gene is TRBJ2-4, the V gene TRBV28; the TCRdb D gene call, TRBD2, has no DNA to confirm it. Germline assignment: CDR1 MDHEN and CDR2 SYDVKM. CDR3 size: 17 residues.

The chain is built from TRBV20-1 and TRBJ2-1; TCRdb names TRBD1, which stays unverified in the absence of DNA. CDR1 DFQATT and CDR2 SNEGSKA come from the germline V gene (reference sequence). This CDR3 is built from 16 residues. This CDR3 reads CSARLSRGGLYNEQFF.

The chain combines TRBV7-9 with TRBJ2-2; the D call of TRBD2 rests on TCRdb alone, since no DNA is present to check it. The germline CDR1 and CDR2 sequences are SEHNR and FQNEAQ (reference sequence). This CDR3 spans 17 amino acids. CDR3 loop: CASSPAAESGDFGELFF.

The chain has TRBV5-5 and TRBJ1-5. Germline V CDR1 and CDR2: SGHKS, YYEKEE (reference sequence). This CDR3 has 14 residues. The chain's CDR3 is CASSLPGSGQPQHF.

This chain connects TRBV20-1 to TRBJ2-7; TCRdb selects TRBD1, and the lack of DNA leaves this call unchecked. The CDR3 totals 15 residues. Germline-derived CDR1 and CDR2 are DFQATT and SNEGSKA (reference sequence). CDR3 sequence: CSARGTGTASYEQYF.

The chain carries TRBV4-1 and TRBJ2-2; TCRdb's assignment of TRBD1 cannot be checked, as there is no DNA. CDR3 size: 19 residues. The germline gives CDR1 MGHRA, CDR2 YSYEKL. The chain's CDR3 is CASSQDSGRTRGFTGELFF.

The rearrangement joins TRBV12-3 or TRBV12-4 to TRBJ1-6; TCRdb outputs TRBD1, but without DNA this stays unchecked. The CDR3 extends over 15 amino acids. The CDR3 is CASSHKGTGGFPLHF.

J is TRBJ2-6 and V is TRBV2; with no DNA, the TCRdb D assignment of TRBD1 cannot be verified. Germline V gene data show CDR1 as SNHLY and CDR2 as FYNNEI. The CDR3 spans 16 residues. CDR3 sequence reads: CANRVARTSGANVLTF.

The chain employs TRBV4-1 and TRBJ2-5; there is no DNA to check the TCRdb D call of TRBD1. The CDR3 runs 19 residues. Germline CDR1 MGHRA, CDR2 YSYEKL. CDR3 residues: CASSQRPGTGVGSRETQYF.

The chain has TRBV19 and TRBJ1-1; TCRdb outputs TRBD1, but without DNA this stays unchecked. Germline V gene lookup returns CDR1 LNHDA and CDR2 SQIVND (reference sequence). The length of the CDR3 is 13 residues. CDR3 sequence reads: CATTGGRGTEAFF.

The chain combines TRBV12-3 or TRBV12-4 with TRBJ1-4; the D call from TCRdb, TRBD1, cannot be confirmed without DNA. The CDR3 is 16 amino acids. CDR3 region: CASSGPGRTGPEKLFF.

The chain couples TRBV6-5 to TRBJ2-5; TCRdb's D call, TRBD1, is unchecked because there is no DNA. The germline gives CDR1 MNHEY, CDR2 SVGAGI. The CDR3 runs 15 residues. The CDR3 sequence: CASSYPPGGEETQYF.

The rearrangement uses TRBV27 and TRBJ2-5; TCRdb lists TRBD2, though no DNA is available to test this call. Germline CDR1 and CDR2: MNHEY and SMNVEV (reference sequence). CDR3 length: 14 residues. The CDR3 region is CASSPGRDAGTQYF.

This sequence joins TRBV7-2 and TRBJ1-1; TCRdb lists TRBD1, though no DNA is available to test this call. The CDR3 loop spans 16 amino acids. Germline CDR1 SGHTA, CDR2 FQGNSA. CDR3 region: CASSLAPGRDGTEAFF. Filled out from reference TRBV7-2 and TRBJ1-1, the complete variable domain reads GAGVSQSPSNKVTEKGKDVELRCDPISGHTALYWYRQSLGQGLEFLIYFQGNSAPDKSGLPSDRFSAERTGGSVSTLTIQRTQQEDSAVYLCASSLAPGRDGTEAFFGQGTRLTVV.

The V gene is TRBV5-1, the J gene TRBJ1-1. The CDR3 consists of 18 residues. The V gene's germline CDR1 is SGHRS and CDR2 YFSETQ. Here the CDR3 reads CASSLGVRFTNSNTEAFF.

This chain uses TRBV10-3 with TRBJ1-4. Germline V gene sequence: CDR1 ENHRY, CDR2 SYGVKD. This CDR3 contains 13 residues. CDR3 protein: CATTGRPNEKLFF.

By frequency, this clonotype registers medium-sized. The genes are TRBV25-1 and TRBJ2-7; with no DNA, the TCRdb D assignment of TRBD2 cannot be verified. The CDR3 extends over 12 amino acids. In germline, CDR1 is MGHDK, CDR2 SYGVNS. The chain's CDR3 is CASSQLGHEQYF.

This chain joins TRBV12-3 or TRBV12-4 and TRBJ2-2; without DNA, the TCRdb call of TRBD1 cannot be checked. The CDR3 extends over 15 amino acids. The CDR3 region is CASSRRDGAPGELFF.

J is TRBJ2-1 and V is TRBV5-1. The germline V gene encodes CDR1 SGHRS and CDR2 YFSETQ. The CDR3 is 16 residues long. The CDR3 region is CASSLIPSMAYNEQFF.

The chain is built from TRBV14 and TRBJ2-6; no DNA is available, so the TRBD1 call from TCRdb remains unchecked. The length of the CDR3 is 18 residues. Germline V CDR1 and CDR2: SGHDN, FVKESK. The CDR3 loop reads CASSHRRDRLSGANVLTF.

V and J are TRBV27 and TRBJ2-7; the D call from TCRdb, TRBD1, cannot be confirmed without DNA. The CDR3 extends over 14 amino acids. The germline CDR1 and CDR2 sequences are MNHEY and SMNVEV (reference sequence). CDR3 in amino acids: CASSPQEKTYEQYF.

This chain connects TRBV5-6 to TRBJ2-1; TCRdb outputs TRBD1, but without DNA this stays unchecked. This CDR3 is built from 15 residues. Germline V gives CDR1 SGHDT, CDR2 YYEEEE. The CDR3 protein is CASSLSQRGFNEQFF.

This chain links TRBV7-6 with TRBJ2-7. The germline V gene has CDR1 SGHVS and CDR2 FNYEAQ. The CDR3 extends over 13 amino acids. The CDR3 is CASSKGQLNEQYF.

V usage is TRBV7-8 and J usage is TRBJ1-4; absent DNA, TCRdb's TRBD1 call cannot be checked. The length of the CDR3 is 16 residues. Germline lookup yields CDR1 SGHVS and CDR2 FQNEAQ. The CDR3 protein is CASSLKRIPKREKLFF.

V is TRBV20-1 and J is TRBJ2-3. Germline V CDR1 and CDR2: DFQATT, SNEGSKA (reference sequence). This CDR3 spans 14 amino acids. CDR3 sequence reads: CSARDWVSTDTQYF.